One sample yielded the 15 T cell receptor beta chains listed below, sequenced in a study of T-cell reconstitution after alpha-beta-depleted transplantation in children. The TCRbeta library incorporated unique molecular identifiers. TCRdb re-analysed the PCR reads in MiXCR, keeping a single row per CDR3 protein. Of almost 500,000 distinct CDR3 sequences in the sample, approximately 10% were seen once. Sequencing used PBMCs, obtained before TCRalphabeta/CD19-depleted stem cell transplant. The receptors here all came from a child under 10 years old with inherited bone marrow failure, due to receive a stem cell transplant.

The table lists this clonotype with many counts. This sequence joins TRBV20-1 and TRBJ2-5; TRBD2 matches 15 bases. With 6 bases clipped from V and 5 bases from J, the junction kept 4 bases outside the gene matches. Germline V gene data show CDR1 as DFQATT and CDR2 as SNEGSKA (reference sequence). The CDR3 is 14 amino acids. This CDR3 reads CSAEGLAGGETQYF. CDR3 nucleotide sequence: TGCAGTGCCGAAGGACTAGCGGGGGGGGAGACCCAGTACTTC.

The sample holds many counts of this clonotype. V usage is TRBV12-3 or TRBV12-4 and J usage is TRBJ2-3; 9 bases match TRBD2. This CDR3 spans 16 amino acids. Trimming at V came to 1 base and at J to 4 bases, leaving 6 bases not matched to a gene. CDR3 DNA sequence: TGTGCCAGCAGTTTAGTACCTAGCGGGAACCCAGATACGCAGTATTTT. Translation gives CASSLVPSGNPDTQYF.

This clonotype was counted at least ten times. CDR3 nucleotides: TGTGCCAGCAGTTTAGGGCCAAATGAGCAGTACTTC. This codes for CASSLGPNEQYF. The chain combines TRBV12-3 or TRBV12-4 with TRBJ2-7, with no clear D. V was shortened by 1 base and J by 7 bases, with 8 bases between the two germline ends. This CDR3 is 12 amino acids long.

This clonotype was recorded a few times. The chain combines TRBV11-2 with TRBJ2-7; the match to TRBD2 covers 12 bases. CDR3 size: 18 residues. The V segment lost 5 bases and the J segment 0 bases; nucleotides outside the gene matches: 11. The germline V gene has CDR1 SGHAT and CDR2 FQNNGV. In DNA form, the CDR3 reads TGTGCCAGCAGCCAGAGCCCACTAGCGGGAGGACCCTCCTACGAGCAGTACTTC. As protein: CASSQSPLAGGPSYEQYF.

This clonotype was picked up many times. The rearrangement joins TRBV29-1 to TRBJ2-3, with unresolved D. Germline CDR1 reads SQVTM; CDR2 reads ANQGSEA. CDR3 size: 13 residues. V lost 4 bases and J lost 0, with 8 bases in between. As DNA, the CDR3 is TGCAGCGTTGTGGCTACTAGCACAGATACGCAGTATTTT. It yields the protein CSVVATSTDTQYF.

This clonotype was seen ten or more times. V usage is TRBV27 and J usage is TRBJ2-7; 9 bases match TRBD1. J gave up 3 bases and V 5 bases, and 5 bases lay outside the gene matches. Germline V CDR1 and CDR2: MNHEY, SMNVEV (reference sequence). The CDR3 is 14 residues long. The CDR3 DNA is TGTGCCAGCAGTAGCCGACAGGGGGGCTACGAGCAGTACTTC. This translates into CASSSRQGGYEQYF.

This clonotype was observed many times. The chain has TRBV20-1 and TRBJ2-5; no firm D call. The CDR3 has 13 amino acids. V was cut by 5 bases and J by 5 bases, with 15 bases left in between. Germline lookup yields CDR1 DFQATT and CDR2 SNEGSKA (reference sequence). CDR3 in amino acids: CSALVDRLETQYF. The CDR3, as DNA: TGCAGTGCTCTAGTCGATCGTCTGGAGACCCAGTACTTC.

The chain combines TRBV7-2 with TRBJ2-3; D remains unclear. The CDR3 covers 13 residues. CDR1 is SGHTA, CDR2 FQGNSA, per germline. V lost 5 bases, J lost 4 bases, and 10 bases lay in between. CDR3 loop: CASSKLYPDTQYF. The CDR3 DNA reads as TGTGCCAGCAGCAAACTCTACCCAGATACGCAGTATTTT.

This clonotype was recorded at least ten times. This chain uses TRBV4-3 with TRBJ2-2; D is possibly TRBD2 (6 bases). Germline CDR1 is LGHNA and CDR2 is YSLEER. With 2 bases removed from V and 3 bases from J, the gap between germline ends came to 19 bases. The CDR3 covers 18 residues. This CDR3 is CASSQKIFAGPYTGELFF. CDR3 nucleotides: TGCGCCAGCAGCCAAAAAATTTTTGCGGGACCTTACACCGGGGAGCTGTTTTTT.

The chain joins TRBV20-1 to TRBJ2-5; 7 bases align to TRBD2. The CDR3 extends over 16 amino acids. Germline CDR1 and CDR2: DFQATT and SNEGSKA (reference sequence). The CDR3 DNA follows: TGCAGGGGCACCCGAAAGAGCGGGAACCTCCAAGAGACCCAGTACTTC. It codes for CRGTRKSGNLQETQYF.

In this sample, this clonotype turned up many times. CDR3 bases: TGCAGTGCTAGTTTAGCGGGAGCTCCCTACGAGCAGTACTTC. This sequence encodes CSASLAGAPYEQYF. V and J are TRBV20-1 and TRBJ2-7; 9 nucleotides align to TRBD2. Trimming took 3 bases from V and 2 from J; bases not matched to a gene: 5. CDR1 is DFQATT, CDR2 SNEGSKA, per germline (reference sequence). This CDR3 is built from 14 residues.

In this sample, this clonotype turned up many times. The chain uses TRBV27 and TRBJ2-1; D gene ambiguous. Trimming shortened V by 0 bases and J by 5 bases, and 5 bases separated the two germline ends. The CDR3 length is 13 residues. Looked up from germline, CDR1 is MNHEY and CDR2 is SMNVEV (reference sequence). For the CDR3, the DNA is TGTGCCAGCAGTTTATCGTTGAACAATGAGCAGTTCTTC. This codes for CASSLSLNNEQFF.

This clonotype has a count of ten or more. This chain joins TRBV20-1 and TRBJ2-2; 11 positions match TRBD2. Unmatched junction bases numbered 0, after V lost 2 bases and J lost 4 bases. Per the germline V gene, CDR1 is DFQATT and CDR2 is SNEGSKA (reference sequence). The CDR3 runs 14 residues. CDR3 loop: CSARLAGGTGELFF. In DNA form, the CDR3 reads TGCAGTGCTAGACTAGCGGGAGGCACCGGGGAGCTGTTTTTT.

This clonotype was seen repeatedly, ten times or more. The rearrangement joins TRBV7-2 to TRBJ2-3; D gene uncertain. The germline V and J ends were trimmed by 2 bases and 4 bases, with 13 bases remaining between them. The germline CDR1 and CDR2 sequences are SGHTA and FQGNSA. This CDR3 has 15 amino acids. As DNA, the CDR3 is TGTGCCAGCAGCTTAACCTCAGTGGGCCCAGATACGCAGTATTTT. It encodes CASSLTSVGPDTQYF.

In its sample, this clonotype was seen a few times. V gene TRBV13 combines with J gene TRBJ2-7; D may be TRBD2 (7 bases). The CDR3 has 16 residues. Trimming pared 4 bases from V and 1 base from J, leaving 17 bases between. CDR1 is PRHDT, CDR2 FYEKMQ, per germline (reference sequence). The CDR3 is CASSWGGQRGSYEQYF. Here the CDR3 DNA reads TGTGCCAGCAGCTGGGGGGGCCAGCGGGGATCCTACGAGCAGTACTTC.